The 32 T cell receptor beta chains below were found in one sample sequenced in a study of T cell clonality in common variable immunodeficiency. Points from the study as a whole: Common variable immunodeficiency TCR beta sequences reportedly had fewer deletions and N-nucleotide insertions.

Method: immunoSEQ multiplex PCR; TCRdb's copy keeps in-frame clones and lacks some. The specimen gives about 42,000 clones without singletons; the ten biggest hold roughly 6%. Which antigens these TCRs recognize remains unknown. Specimen: peripheral blood mononuclear cells. The receptors originated from a human donor with common variable immunodeficiency.

This clone was seen a handful of times. The read ends 3 residues before the CDR3 terminus; that terminus is restored from the germline J gene. The chain employs TRBV16 and TRBJ2-1; D may be TRBD2 (6 bases). Germline loops: CDR1 KGHSY, CDR2 FQNENV. The length of the CDR3 is 14 residues. The ends were cut back, 2 bases at V and 6 bases at J, with 11 bases in the middle. The CDR3 sequence: CASSQRGIINEQFF. The part of the CDR3 DNA that was read is TGTGCCAGCAGCCAACGCGGGATTATCAATGAG.

With regard to this clone: The read terminates 3 residues ahead of where the CDR3 ends, so the germline J gene completes it. This chain joins TRBV19 and TRBJ2-7; D is possibly TRBD2 (6 bases). Germline V gene lookup returns CDR1 LNHDA and CDR2 SQIVND (reference sequence). V was clipped by 5 bases and J by 0 bases, with 11 bases between them. The CDR3 consists of 14 residues. CDR3 loop: CASSWGLDSYEQYF. The covered CDR3 bases are TGTGCCAGTAGTTGGGGACTGGACTCCTACGAG.

Remarks on this clone: The observed sequence ends 3 residues before the CDR3 terminus, with the missing tail filled in from the germline J gene. The chain couples TRBV6-1 to TRBJ1-4, with D possibly being TRBD1 (5 bases). CDR3 length: 14 residues. V dropped 0 bases and J dropped 9 bases, with 11 bases sitting between them. Germline CDR1 is MNHNS and CDR2 is SASEGT. CDR3 DNA (partial): TGTGCCAGCAGTGAAGCCTTAGGGGATAAAAAA. It translates to CASSEALGDKK. The entire CDR3 reads CASSEALGDKKLFF.

On this clone itself: The junction departs from germline at one end; a sequencing error may be responsible. The read terminates 3 residues ahead of where the CDR3 ends, so the germline J gene completes it. V gene TRBV5-1 combines with J gene TRBJ2-5; 7 nucleotides match TRBD1. The CDR3 has 16 residues. In germline, CDR1 is SGHRS, CDR2 YFSETQ. The sequenced part of the CDR3 DNA is TGCGCCAGCAACTTGGGGCCACAGGGGTCCCAAGAGACC. It is translated as CASNLGPQGSQET. The whole CDR3 reads CASNLGPQGSQETQYF.

Details on this clone: The read gets to within 3 residues of the CDR3 end, and the germline J gene fills in the rest. The chain uses TRBV18 and TRBJ2-3, with D tentatively TRBD1 (5 bases). CDR3 length: 15 residues. In germline, CDR1 is KGHSH, CDR2 LQKENI. V lost 1 base to trimming and J lost 4 bases, with 12 bases between them. The CDR3 sequence is CASSPRQGQADTQYF. Incomplete CDR3 DNA: TGTGCCAGCTCACCACGCCAGGGTCAGGCAGATACG. Supplemented by reference TRBV18 and TRBJ2-3, the full variable domain reads NAGVMQNPRHLVRRRGQEARLRCSPMKGHSHVYWYRQLPEEGLKFMVYLQKENIIDESGMPKERFSAEFPKEGPSILRIQQVVRGDSAAYFCASSPRQGQADTQYFGPGTRLTVL.

This clone came up many times. The sequenced fragment ends 3 residues before the CDR3 boundary, so the rest is inferred from the germline J gene. The chain uses TRBV9 and TRBJ2-5, with 7 bases lining up with TRBD2. Germline CDR1 SGDLS, CDR2 YYNGEE. V trimming: 1 base; J trimming: 1 base; junction bases outside the gene matches: 4. The length of the CDR3 is 15 residues. CDR3 sequence: CASSVTGLLQETQYF. The CDR3 bases that were read are TGTGCCAGCAGCGTAACGGGACTACTCCAAGAGACC.

On this clone itself: From the germline J gene comes the end of the CDR3, since the read stops 3 residues before it. The chain uses TRBV30 and TRBJ2-5; 7 nucleotides line up with TRBD2. The CDR3 loop spans 13 amino acids. Germline CDR1 is GTSNPN and CDR2 is SVGIG (reference sequence). V lost 1 base, J lost 1 base, and 0 bases stayed unmatched. The CDR3 loop is CAWSGGGQETQYF. CDR3 DNA (partial): TGTGCCTGGAGTGGCGGGGGCCAAGAGACC.

This clone has just a few counts. The DNA ends 3 residues before the CDR3 does, and the rest of the CDR3 is filled in from the germline J gene. The sample holds other DNA sequences that translate to the same CDR3. The J gene is TRBJ1-4, the V gene TRBV19; D ambiguous. The CDR3 loop spans 15 amino acids. Germline V gene data show CDR1 as LNHDA and CDR2 as SQIVND (reference sequence). The germline V and J ends were trimmed by 1 base and 8 bases, with 14 bases remaining between them. CDR3 in amino acids: CASSIARPGGEKLFF. The DNA read from the CDR3 is TGTGCCAGTAGTATAGCCAGGCCAGGTGGCGAAAAA.

This clone appeared a few times. Read data end 3 residues before the CDR3 end; the end is taken from the germline J gene. This rearrangement joins TRBV19 to TRBJ2-3; 9 nucleotides agree with TRBD1. Germline V gene sequence: CDR1 LNHDA, CDR2 SQIVND (reference sequence). CDR3 size: 14 residues. V shed 7 bases, J shed 7 bases, and the junction held 9 bases outside the gene matches. This CDR3 is CASNDGTGLHTQYF. Incomplete CDR3 DNA: TGTGCCAGTAACGACGGGACAGGGCTTCATACG.

This clone was observed at least ten times. The CDR3 goes on 3 residues after the read ends, and that part is filled in from the germline J gene. The chain joins TRBV7-8 to TRBJ1-5; no definite D call. The CDR3 has 12 amino acids. The germline CDR1 and CDR2 sequences are SGHVS and FQNEAQ. With 2 bases removed from V and 7 bases from J, the gap between germline ends came to 6 bases. The CDR3 here is CASSLPQQPQHF. CDR3 DNA, as far as it was read: TGTGCCAGCAGCTTACCCCAGCAGCCC.

In this sample, this clone turned up many times. The covered CDR3 bases are TGCAGTGCTCAAACTTCCGGGACTAGCGGGAGGGCCAATGAG. Its protein product is CSAQTSGTSGRANE. The CDR3 reads in full as CSAQTSGTSGRANEQFF. V usage is TRBV20-1 and J usage is TRBJ2-1; 16 bases line up with TRBD2. The sequence runs out 3 residues before the end of the CDR3; the remainder is reconstructed from the germline J gene. V lost 5 bases, J lost 6 bases, and 10 bases stayed unmatched. Germline CDR1 reads DFQATT; CDR2 reads SNEGSKA (reference sequence). This CDR3 region has 17 residues.

This clone was detected only a few times. Read data end 3 residues before the CDR3 end; the end is taken from the germline J gene. This chain joins TRBV2 and TRBJ2-7, with D perhaps TRBD2 (5 bases). The CDR3 length is 15 residues. CDR1 SNHLY and CDR2 FYNNEI come from the germline V gene. V shed 4 bases and J shed 6 bases, with 19 bases lying between them. Partial CDR3 DNA: TGTGCCAGCAGTGTTCGCCCAAGCGCGGGTTCCGAG. Translation gives CASSVRPSAGSE. Given in full, the CDR3 is CASSVRPSAGSEQYF.

This clone showed up many times. The DNA ends 3 residues before the CDR3 does, and the rest of the CDR3 is filled in from the germline J gene. The genes are TRBV4-1 and TRBJ2-7, with D tentatively TRBD2 (5 bases). CDR3 length equals 13 residues. Trimming pared 0 bases from V and 5 bases from J, leaving 8 bases between. CDR1 is MGHRA, CDR2 YSYEKL, per germline. The CDR3 bases that were read are TGCGCCAGCAGCCAAGAATCCGGGGACGAG. This gives the protein CASSQESGDE. The full CDR3 protein is CASSQESGDEQYF.

A word on this clone: The read halts 3 residues ahead of the CDR3 end, with the missing end drawn from the germline J gene. The same CDR3 also results from other DNA sequences found in this sample. The rearrangement joins TRBV6-2 or TRBV6-3 to TRBJ2-7; 12 nucleotides line up with TRBD2. The V and J ends lost 4 bases and 2 bases, in that order; junction bases with no gene match: 3. The CDR3 has 15 residues. Germline assignment: CDR1 MNHEY and CDR2 SVGEGT. The CDR3 sequence is CASSSGLAGTYEQYF. The CDR3 bases that were read are TGTGCCAGCAGTTCTGGACTAGCGGGGACCTACGAG.

There are a few counts of this clone. CDR3 DNA, as far as it was read: TGTGCCTCAAAAGGGGCGGCAGGGGGCCAGCCC. It yields the protein CASKGAAGGQP. The CDR3 as a whole reads CASKGAAGGQPQHF. This chain links TRBV19 with TRBJ1-5; the match to TRBD1 covers 8 bases. The CDR3 end falls 3 residues outside the read, so it is completed with the germline J gene. Unmatched junction bases numbered 13, after V lost 11 bases and J lost 7 bases. This CDR3 spans 14 amino acids. Germline V gene lookup returns CDR1 LNHDA and CDR2 SQIVND (reference sequence). Full variable domain (missing parts from reference TRBV19 and TRBJ1-5): DGGITQSPKYLFRKEGQNVTLSCEQNLNHDAMYWYRQDPGQGLRLIYYSQIVNDFQKGDIAEGYSVSREKKESFPLTVTSAQKNPTAFYLCASKGAAGGQPQHFGDGTRLSIL.

This clone was counted only a few times. The read halts 3 residues ahead of the CDR3 end, with the missing end drawn from the germline J gene. V and J are TRBV11-3 and TRBJ2-3; D may be TRBD1 (5 bases). This CDR3 contains 13 residues. Deletions cut 8 bases from V and 5 bases from J, with 14 bases between. The germline V gene encodes CDR1 SGHNT and CDR2 YENEEA. CDR3 sequence reads: CASSLEQGDTQYF. The part of the CDR3 DNA that was read is TGTGCCAGCTCCCTCGAGCAGGGAGATACG.

Regarding this clone: The read gets to within 3 residues of the CDR3 end, and the germline J gene fills in the rest. The rearrangement joins TRBV30 to TRBJ1-6; D uncertain. The V gene lost 4 bases and the J gene lost 3 bases, with 10 bases spanning the gap. The CDR3 sequence is 14 residues long. From germline, CDR1 is GTSNPN and CDR2 SVGIG (reference sequence). The CDR3 spells CAWMRVGYNSPLHF. The sequenced part of the CDR3 DNA is TGTGCCTGGATGAGGGTCGGCTATAATTCACCC.

This clone was observed a handful of times. Read coverage stops 3 residues before the CDR3 terminus; the germline J gene supplies the remainder. This sequence joins TRBV7-8 and TRBJ2-7; TRBD1 agrees at 10 bases. The CDR3 covers 16 residues. With V trimmed by 5 bases and J by 2 bases, 9 bases remained unmatched. Germline CDR1 reads SGHVS; CDR2 reads FQNEAQ. Here the CDR3 reads CASSEWTGGTTYEQYF. The part of the CDR3 DNA that was read is TGTGCCAGCAGCGAATGGACAGGGGGTACTACCTACGAG.

In this sample, this clone turned up a few times. The CDR3 end is not reached by the read, which stops 3 residues before it; the germline J gene fills it in. The V call is TRBV13, the J call TRBJ2-7, with 7 bases matching TRBD2. Germline values: CDR1 PRHDT, CDR2 FYEKMQ (reference sequence). Trimming removed 5 bases from V and 5 bases from J; junction bases left unmatched: 9. This CDR3 region has 14 residues. The CDR3 here is CASSAGESGHEQYF. Partial CDR3 DNA: TGTGCCAGCAGCGCGGGAGAATCAGGCCACGAG.

This clone was picked up many times. Read coverage stops 3 residues before the CDR3 terminus; the germline J gene supplies the remainder. J is TRBJ1-2 and V is TRBV20-1; 8 bases agree with TRBD1. CDR3 length: 11 residues. The germline gives CDR1 DFQATT, CDR2 SNEGSKA (reference sequence). After removal of 7 bases from V and 4 bases from J, the junction contained 2 bases not matched to a gene. The chain's CDR3 is CSGTGGYGYTF. The DNA read from the CDR3 is TGCAGTGGAACAGGGGGCTATGGC.

This clone was found many times. The DNA ends 3 residues before the CDR3 does, and the rest of the CDR3 is filled in from the germline J gene. This chain joins TRBV19 and TRBJ1-1; D is perhaps TRBD1 (5 bases). Germline-derived CDR1 and CDR2 are LNHDA and SQIVND (reference sequence). The CDR3 length is 14 residues. Trimming pared 7 bases from V and 1 base from J, leaving 13 bases between. The CDR3 loop is CASTRGIGNTEAFF. The sequenced CDR3 bases are TGTGCCAGTACCCGGGGGATTGGGAACACTGAA.

At least ten counts were recorded for this clone. The CDR3 goes on 3 residues after the read ends, and that part is filled in from the germline J gene. The gene calls are TRBV7-9 and TRBJ2-7, with TRBD2 matching over 8 bases. The germline CDR1 and CDR2 sequences are SEHNR and FQNEAQ (reference sequence). The CDR3 is 14 amino acids. J gave up 6 bases and V 1 base, and 5 bases lay outside the gene matches. CDR3 DNA, as far as it was read: TGTGCCAGCAGCTTAGAAGTCGGGGGGGGCGAG. Its protein is CASSLEVGGGE. The entire CDR3 protein reads CASSLEVGGGEQYF.

There are many counts of this clone. The CDR3 goes on 3 residues after the read ends, and that part is filled in from the germline J gene. This rearrangement joins TRBV4-1 to TRBJ2-1; 11 nucleotides match TRBD2. In germline, CDR1 is MGHRA, CDR2 YSYEKL. The CDR3 runs to 15 residues. V trimming: 0 bases; J trimming: 9 bases; junction bases outside the gene matches: 4. The covered CDR3 bases are TGCGCCAGCAGCCAAGAGGGACTAGCGGAGCGTGAG. Amino acid sequence: CASSQEGLAERE. The whole CDR3 sequence is CASSQEGLAEREQFF.

Concerning this clone: The CDR3 is cut off 3 residues early in the read; its end comes from the germline J gene. The chain uses TRBV30 and TRBJ2-7; D is undetermined. The CDR3 covers 12 residues. Trimming took off 1 base at V and 2 bases at J, with 6 bases between the two ends. CDR1 GTSNPN and CDR2 SVGIG come from the germline V gene (reference sequence). The part of the CDR3 DNA that was read is TGTGCCTGGAGTGCGAGGCCCTACGAG. Translating it yields CAWSARPYE. The CDR3, in full, reads CAWSARPYEQYF.

This clone was seen at least ten times. One end of the junction fails to match germline, which may point to a read error. Coverage ceases 3 residues before the CDR3 finishes, and the germline J gene fills in the end. The chain couples TRBV4-2 to TRBJ1-2, with TRBD1 matching 7 bases. The V gene's germline CDR1 is LGHNA and CDR2 YNFKEQ. The CDR3 is 15 amino acids. The CDR3 bases that were read are TGCGCCAGCAGCCAGGGGACAGCAGCTAACTATGGC. It codes for CASSQGTAANYG. The CDR3 reads in full as CASSQGTAANYGYTF.

This clone was counted ten times or more. The read finishes 3 residues shy of the CDR3 end, and the germline J gene is used to complete it. The chain carries TRBV30 and TRBJ2-7; D may be TRBD2 (5 bases). CDR1 is GTSNPN and CDR2 is SVGIG in the germline V gene (reference sequence). V gave up 1 base and J gave up 4 bases, with 14 bases separating them. The CDR3 has 14 amino acids. The CDR3 loop reads CAWSATDTGYEQYF. CDR3 DNA (partial): TGTGCCTGGAGTGCTACGGATACGGGGTACGAG.

Details on this clone: The sequence runs out 3 residues before the end of the CDR3; the remainder is reconstructed from the germline J gene. The chain joins TRBV11-1 to TRBJ1-5; 9 bases agree with TRBD1. The CDR3 contains 13 residues. Germline CDR1 and CDR2: SGHAT and FQDESV (reference sequence). Germline trimming cut 5 bases from V and 9 bases from J; bases unmatched to any gene: 5. The CDR3 sequence is CASSRDRDRPQHF. CDR3 DNA, as far as it was read: TGTGCCAGCAGCAGGGACAGGGACCGGCCC.

This clone has a count of ten or more. The read terminates 3 residues ahead of where the CDR3 ends, so the germline J gene completes it. This chain joins TRBV5-1 and TRBJ1-1, with TRBD1 matching 10 bases. Per the germline V gene, CDR1 is SGHRS and CDR2 is YFSETQ. The trim removed 0 bases at V and 6 bases at J, leaving 8 bases unmatched. CDR3 length equals 16 residues. The CDR3 reads CASSLEVTGGLAEAFF. The CDR3 DNA, read in part, is TGCGCCAGCAGCTTGGAGGTGACAGGGGGCTTGGCTGAA. Full variable domain (missing parts from reference TRBV5-1 and TRBJ1-1): KAGVTQTPRYLIKTRGQQVTLSCSPISGHRSVSWYQQTPGQGLQFLFEYFSETQRNKGNFPGRFSGRQFSNSRSEMNVSTLELGDSALYLCASSLEVTGGLAEAFFGQGTRLTVV.

This clone showed up many times. The CDR3 is CAWTTDSNQPQHF. The CDR3 DNA, read in part, is TGTGCCTGGACGACAGATAGCAATCAGCCC. This chain links TRBV30 with TRBJ1-5; D is perhaps TRBD1 (5 bases). Read coverage stops 3 residues before the CDR3 terminus; the germline J gene supplies the remainder. In germline, CDR1 is GTSNPN, CDR2 SVGIG (reference sequence). There are 13 residues in the CDR3. With 4 bases removed from V and 0 bases from J, the gap between germline ends came to 7 bases.

This clone was seen a handful of times. The read terminates 3 residues ahead of where the CDR3 ends, so the germline J gene completes it. The V gene is TRBV19, the J gene TRBJ1-5, with TRBD1 identical over 10 bases. The CDR3 is 14 amino acids. CDR1 and CDR2 from the germline V gene are LNHDA and SQIVND (reference sequence). After removal of 5 bases from V and 3 bases from J, the junction contained 1 base not matched to a gene. The CDR3 loop is CASSGTGDNQPQHF. The CDR3 DNA, read in part, is TGTGCCAGTAGTGGGACAGGGGACAATCAGCCC.

On this clone itself: The read terminates 3 residues ahead of where the CDR3 ends, so the germline J gene completes it. V gene TRBV11-2 combines with J gene TRBJ1-5; D call uncertain. CDR3 length: 14 amino acids. The V gene's germline CDR1 is SGHAT and CDR2 FQNNGV. V was pared by 1 base and J by 5 bases, with 9 bases between. The CDR3 spells CASSLAGGYQPQHF. Incomplete CDR3 DNA: TGTGCCAGCAGCTTAGCTGGAGGGTATCAGCCC.

This clone was observed many times. Read sequence stops 3 residues before the CDR3 end, and the germline J gene provides the missing end. The rearrangement joins TRBV29-1 to TRBJ2-3, with unresolved D. V lost 4 bases to trimming and J lost 0 bases, with 11 bases between them. The CDR3 is 14 residues long. Germline V lookup: CDR1 SQVTM, CDR2 ANQGSEA. CDR3 sequence: CSVGSGLSTDTQYF. The sequenced part of the CDR3 DNA is TGCAGCGTTGGGTCTGGGCTTAGCACAGATACG.